The rows below give T cell receptor beta chains drawn from one sample of a study of T cell repertoires in cytomegalovirus infection. TCRdb reanalysed the reads using MiXCR and keeps one entry per CDR3 protein. Found here are 200,000 to 300,000 distinct CDR3 sequences, about 13% of them singletons; the top ten hold around 9.5%. Sample: PBMCs. The receptors derive from a human donor in good health (CMV status not recorded). Some clones in this sample may be carry-over from other donors' samples. Both conserved end residues are part of each CDR3. D genes are given only for firm matches. The size field is filled for only some rows; it gives once, few, many or a size class.

V	J	size	length	D	CDR3	DNA
TRBV7-9	TRBJ1-5	many	15	.	CASSPPGGNNQPQHF	TGTGCCAGCAGCCCCCCGGGGGGGAACAATCAGCCCCAGCATTTT
TRBV2	TRBJ1-1	once	13	.	CASSVRGQGEAFF	TGTGCCAGCAGTGTCCGAGGTCAGGGTGAAGCTTTCTTT
TRBV12-5	TRBJ1-5	.	19	.	CASGLLPDGEHPSNQPQHF	TGTGCTAGTGGTTTGTTACCGGACGGCGAACATCCCAGCAATCAGCCCCAGCATTTT
TRBV29-1	TRBJ2-7	.	13	TRBD2	CSVRTSGYYEQYF	TGCAGCGTAAGGACTAGCGGTTACTACGAGCAGTACTTC
TRBV29-1	TRBJ2-3	few	13	.	CSVDARVTDTQYF	TGCAGCGTTGATGCCAGGGTGACAGATACGCAGTATTTT
TRBV24-1	TRBJ2-2	.	15	.	CATSVAATNTGELFF	TGTGCCACCAGTGTGGCAGCGACGAACACCGGGGAGCTGTTTTTT
TRBV4-3	TRBJ2-5	.	16	.	CASSQDPGQDFETQYF	TGCGCCAGCAGCCAAGATCCTGGGCAGGACTTTGAGACCCAGTACTTC
TRBV4-3	TRBJ1-3	.	16	.	CASSPWDGSPGNTIYF	TGCGCCAGCAGCCCTTGGGACGGATCGCCTGGAAACACCATATATTTT
TRBV6-1	TRBJ1-5	.	15	TRBD1	CASSSGQMGNQPQHF	TGTGCCAGCAGTTCGGGACAGATGGGCAATCAGCCCCAGCATTTT
TRBV7-2	TRBJ2-5	many	12	.	CASSPYLETQYF	TGTGCCAGCAGCCCTTATCTCGAGACCCAGTACTTC
TRBV24-1	TRBJ1-2	.	13	.	CATSDPGTHGYTF	TGTGCCACCAGTGATCCCGGGACCCATGGCTACACCTTC
TRBV2	TRBJ1-5	many	13	.	CASSGDQNQPQHF	TGTGCCAGCAGTGGGGATCAGAATCAGCCCCAGCATTTT
TRBV4-2	TRBJ2-1	.	16	TRBD1	CASSQVVGTGINEQFF	TGTGCCAGCAGCCAAGTAGTAGGGACAGGGATTAATGAGCAGTTCTTC
TRBV6-2/TRBV6-3	TRBJ2-1	few	16	.	CASSYWGGASYNEQFF	TGTGCCAGCAGTTATTGGGGCGGGGCCTCCTACAATGAGCAGTTCTTC
TRBV5-1	TRBJ1-2	.	13	.	CASSLGGKDGYTF	TGCGCCAGCAGCTTGGGAGGGAAGGATGGCTACACCTTC
TRBV25-1	TRBJ1-4	many	15	.	CASSPEQGWHEKLFF	TGTGCCAGCAGTCCAGAACAGGGTTGGCACGAAAAACTGTTTTTT
TRBV6-6	TRBJ1-1	.	12	TRBD1	CASRSYDRDAFF	TGTGCCAGCAGATCCTATGACAGGGACGCTTTCTTT
TRBV29-1	TRBJ2-5	.	12	.	CSVVAGVETQYF	TGCAGCGTTGTGGCAGGTGTAGAGACCCAGTACTTC
TRBV7-9	TRBJ2-1	many	11	.	CASSRLNEQFF	TGTGCCAGCAGTCGACTGAATGAGCAGTTCTTC
TRBV2	TRBJ2-1	many	12	.	CASSDNRREQFF	TGTGCCAGCAGCGATAACAGGCGAGAGCAGTTCTTC
TRBV6-1	TRBJ2-3	few	18	.	CASTKGIVTEYDTDTQYF	TGTGCCAGCACTAAAGGGATCGTGACCGAATACGATACAGATACGCAGTATTTT
TRBV28	TRBJ2-7	many	16	.	CASSLGGAGGTYEQYF	TGTGCCAGCAGTTTAGGCGGAGCGGGCGGCACCTACGAGCAGTACTTC
TRBV11-2	TRBJ2-3	.	15	.	CASSLDGGTADTQYF	TGTGCCAGCAGCTTAGATGGCGGGACAGCAGATACGCAGTATTTT
TRBV2	TRBJ2-3	few	16	TRBD2	CASTATSGSSTDTQYF	TGTGCCAGCACCGCGACTAGCGGGAGTAGCACAGATACGCAGTATTTT
TRBV6-2/TRBV6-3	TRBJ1-2	few	14	.	CASSYATDYYGYTF	TGTGCCAGCAGTTATGCGACAGACTACTATGGCTACACCTTC
TRBV29-1	TRBJ2-2	once	13	.	CSVLGALAGELFF	TGCAGCGTTTTGGGGGCGCTGGCCGGGGAGCTGTTTTTT
TRBV19	TRBJ2-1	.	17	TRBD2	CASSRALAGGKAHEQFF	TGTGCCAGTAGTAGAGCACTAGCGGGAGGAAAGGCTCATGAGCAGTTCTTC
TRBV14	TRBJ2-5	.	12	.	CASSQGAETQYF	TGTGCCAGCAGCCAAGGGGCAGAGACCCAGTACTTC
TRBV14	TRBJ2-7	.	14	.	CASSQDTISYEQYF	TGTGCCAGCAGCCAAGATACTATCTCCTACGAGCAGTACTTC
TRBV29-1	TRBJ1-2	many	14	.	CSVVDEWTNYGYTF	TGCAGCGTTGTTGATGAGTGGACTAACTATGGCTACACCTTC
TRBV7-9	TRBJ2-3	few	15	TRBD2	CASSFGSGDTDTQYF	TGTGCCAGCAGCTTTGGTAGCGGGGACACAGATACGCAGTATTTT
TRBV27	TRBJ2-4	many	16	.	CASSKYRELAKNIQYF	TGTGCCAGCAGCAAATACAGGGAACTAGCCAAAAACATTCAGTACTTC
TRBV7-9	TRBJ1-2	many	16	TRBD1	CASSSAPTGGGDGYTF	TGTGCCAGCAGCTCAGCCCCGACAGGGGGCGGGGATGGCTACACCTTC
TRBV5-6	TRBJ2-3	few	15	TRBD2	CASSMVGGKTDTQYF	TGTGCCAGCAGCATGGTGGGGGGGAAGACAGATACGCAGTATTTT
TRBV5-5	TRBJ2-1	.	13	TRBD1	CASSLGPGQGLTF	TGTGCCAGCAGCTTGGGCCCGGGACAGGGGTTAACCTTC
TRBV7-8	TRBJ2-5	many	15	TRBD2	CASSVRAGEQKTQYF	TGTGCCAGCAGCGTTAGAGCGGGAGAGCAAAAGACCCAGTACTTC
TRBV7-2	TRBJ1-3	many	13	.	CASSLGQGNTIYF	TGTGCCAGCAGCTTAGGGCAGGGAAACACCATATATTTT
TRBV12-3/TRBV12-4	TRBJ1-6	many	14	.	CASSFGLGGSPLHF	TGTGCCAGCAGTTTCGGCCTTGGGGGTTCACCCCTCCACTTT
TRBV6-1	TRBJ1-1	many	14	TRBD1	CASSRGTENTEAFF	TGTGCCAGCAGCAGAGGGACAGAGAACACTGAAGCTTTCTTT
TRBV11-3	TRBJ1-1	few	13	.	CASSQWMNTEAFF	TGTGCCAGCAGCCAGTGGATGAACACTGAAGCTTTCTTT
TRBV15	TRBJ1-3	.	17	.	CATSRDRGWISGNTIYF	TGTGCCACCAGCAGAGATCGGGGTTGGATCTCTGGAAACACCATATATTTT
TRBV9	TRBJ1-2	few	14	TRBD1	CASSVAPDRGGYTF	TGTGCCAGCAGCGTAGCCCCAGACAGGGGCGGCTACACCTTC
TRBV6-2/TRBV6-3	TRBJ2-6	.	13	.	CASSYSGDNVLTF	TGTGCCAGCAGTTACTCCGGGGACAACGTCCTGACTTTC
TRBV7-2	TRBJ2-7	many	12	TRBD1	CASSARQGVQYF	TGTGCCAGCAGCGCGCGACAGGGGGTGCAGTACTTC
TRBV7-2	TRBJ2-1	many	13	.	CASSLVLTGGQFF	TGTGCCAGCAGCTTAGTTCTGACCGGGGGACAGTTCTTC
TRBV7-3	TRBJ2-2	.	14	.	CASSRVVNAGELFF	TGTGCCAGCAGTCGTGTGGTCAACGCCGGGGAGCTGTTTTTT
TRBV7-2	TRBJ1-5	many	16	.	CASSSGQPGSNQPQHF	TGTGCCAGCAGCTCCGGACAGCCTGGGAGCAATCAGCCCCAGCATTTT